What follows is one T cell receptor beta chain and its context. CDR3 length equals 14 residues. CDR1 and CDR2 (germline): SNHLY, FYNNEI. V lost 4 bases and J lost 8, with 15 bases in between. The sample belongs to a study of shared clonotypes between healthy human individuals. The run depth of the assay was deep. Each PCR replicate from the sorted subsets contained roughly 210 ng DNA, which is 30,000 or so T cell genomes. Generated by immunoSEQ multiplex PCR, the TCRdb table keeps only in-frame clones and is missing some. The repertoire holds more than 1,200,000 clones, approximately 98.5% seen once, with 0.36% in the top ten.

The material sequenced was naive CD4+ T cells sorted from blood. Subset indicated: CD45RA+ positively selected. The V call is TRBV2, the J call TRBJ1-5, with TRBD1 as a possible D gene (5 bases). This receptor was obtained from a man aged 30 to 39 in good health. CDR3 loop: CASSAGRVSEPQHF. CDR3 nucleotides: TGTGCCAGCAGTGCGGGCAGGGTTAGTGAGCCCCAGCATTTT.